This T cell receptor beta chain was sequenced for a study of blood T cell repertoires in COVID-19. Overall study context: In each case, the material was cDNA or gDNA derived from T cells, B-cell-depleted T cells, or PBMCs.

Produced via immunoSEQ multiplex PCR; TCRdb's table is partial and in-frame only. The sample records a few hundred thousand clones, more than 85% being singletons. The receptor was derived from a young man with active or convalescent COVID-19. Sequencing input: peripheral blood.

The CDR3 sequence: CASRQVGSSGNTIYF. The CDR3 DNA reads TGCGCCAGCCGGCAGGTGGGGAGCTCTGGAAACACCATATATTTT. The J gene is TRBJ1-3, the V gene TRBV5-1; D remains ambiguous. Germline CDR1 and CDR2: SGHRS and YFSETQ. V was clipped by 7 bases and J by 0 bases, with 14 bases between them. The CDR3 is made up of 15 amino acids.